This T cell receptor beta chain came from a study of Graves' ophthalmopathy and Graves' hyperthyroidism. Regarding the study as a whole: Discrimination between ophthalmopathy and stable hyperthyroidism by a 13-signature model showed about 85% sensitivity and roughly 80% specificity. Blood contained most expanded thyroid clonotypes exceeding 0.001 frequency.

A single count supports this clonotype. Antigen specificity is unknown. Amplification targeted the TCR beta CDR3 regions, with RNA transcripts as the source material. Second-round multiplex PCR followed a first-round RT-PCR using HTBI primers. TCRdb ran MiXCR on the multiplex PCR reads and lists one entry per CDR3 protein. The sample consists of 40,000 to 50,000 distinct CDR3 sequences, 52% of them appearing once. With 5 bases clipped from V and 2 bases from J, the junction kept 8 bases outside the gene matches. Germline assignment: CDR1 LNHDA and CDR2 SQIVND (reference sequence). The CDR3 runs to 16 residues. The diagnosis was founded upon clinical symptoms, serum thyroxine, TRAb, thyroid ultrasound and orbital computed tomography.

This clonotype was obtained from an adult man with Graves' ophthalmopathy. The chain uses TRBV19 and TRBJ2-3; TRBD2 matches 9 bases. The specimen was peripheral blood. The CDR3 coding sequence is TGTGCCAGTAGTGCGTTTAGCGGGGGAGACACAGATACGCAGTATTTT. Amino acid sequence: CASSAFSGGDTDTQYF.